This is a list of T cell receptor beta chains from one sample in a study of T cell responses to AZD1222 COVID-19 vaccine. Clones were sequenced by immunoSEQ multiplex PCR, and TCRdb holds only the in-frame ones, with some missing. In total, the table holds about 140,000 clones. The sequenced material came from peripheral blood. These receptors originate from an adult in good health. Both conserved end residues are part of each CDR3. The D gene is left open where the match is weak.

TRBJ1-1,TRBV4-3,-,TGCGCCAGCAGCCAAGAGGGGGCCATGAACACTGAAGCTTTCTTT,CASSQEGAMNTEAFF
TRBJ1-6,TRBV4-1,-,TGCGCCAGCAGCACCCCGGGGAGCTCCTATAATTCACCCCTCCACTTT,CASSTPGSSYNSPLHF
TRBJ2-3,TRBV9,-,TGTGCCACATCTACGACAGATACGCAGTATTTT,CATSTTDTQYF
TRBJ2-7,TRBV20-1,-,TGCAGTGCTAGAGTCCGGCCAGAGCAGTACTTC,CSARVRPEQYF
TRBJ2-7,TRBV30,-,TGTGCCTGGGGCCTGGGGCGCACGATCTCCTACGAGCAGTACTTC,CAWGLGRTISYEQYF
TRBJ2-7,TRBV7-9,TRBD1,TGTGCCAGCACCATTTTTGGGTTCGATTCGGGACAGACCTACGAGCAGTACTTC,CASTIFGFDSGQTYEQYF
TRBJ1-1,TRBV7-2,-,TGTGCCAGCAGCTTATTAGGCGGCGCTGAAGCTTTCTTT,CASSLLGGAEAFF
TRBJ2-5,TRBV4-2,-,TGTGCCAGCAGCCAAAGTTTGGGGGACCAAGAGACCCAGTACTTC,CASSQSLGDQETQYF
TRBJ1-3,TRBV5-1,-,TGCGCCAGCAGCCAGGACAGTTTCTCTGGAAACACCATATATTTT,CASSQDSFSGNTIYF
TRBJ1-1,TRBV18,-,TGTGCCAGCTCACCGAGGTCGGAGGACACTGAAGCTTTCTTT,CASSPRSEDTEAFF
TRBJ1-1,TRBV4-1,-,TGCGCCAGCAGCCAAGAGAGGAGGGGCACCCCGAACACTGAAGCTTTCTTT,CASSQERRGTPNTEAFF
TRBJ2-3,TRBV9,-,TGTGCCAGCAGCGTAACAGGGACCCCAGATACGCAGTATTTT,CASSVTGTPDTQYF
TRBJ1-1,TRBV14,-,TGTGCCAGCAGTCAAGATGGGGGGATCACTGAAGCTTTCTTT,CASSQDGGITEAFF
TRBJ2-5,TRBV5-1,-,TGCGCCAGCAGCTTGGCCGGGTCTGGGGTCGAGACCCAGTACTTC,CASSLAGSGVETQYF
TRBJ1-2,TRBV11-2,TRBD1,TGTGCCAGCAGCAAAGGAGGACAGGATGGCTACACCTTC,CASSKGGQDGYTF
TRBJ2-2,TRBV5-4,-,TGTGCCAGCAGCTTGGAAGTGACAGGGAACACCGGGGAGCTGTTTTTT,CASSLEVTGNTGELFF
TRBJ1-4,TRBV19,TRBD1,TGTGCCAGTAGTCCCGAGACAGGGGCTAATGAAAAACTGTTTTTT,CASSPETGANEKLFF
TRBJ1-2,TRBV19,TRBD1,TGTGCCAGTAGTATCGACAGGGCTGGCTACACCTTC,CASSIDRAGYTF
TRBJ1-1,TRBV29-1,TRBD1,TGCAGCGCCACAGGGTGGCAGGGGGCGGGCACTGAAGCTTTCTTT,CSATGWQGAGTEAFF
TRBJ2-1,TRBV5-1,-,TGCGCCAGCAGCTTTCCGGGTAGCGCGCATGAGCAGTTCTTC,CASSFPGSAHEQFF
TRBJ2-1,TRBV7-3,-,TGTGCCAGCAGCTTAAGTTCCCCGGCCGGCAATGAGCAGTTCTTC,CASSLSSPAGNEQFF
TRBJ2-3,TRBV7-2,TRBD2,TGTGCCAGCAGCTTAGGTTCTAGCGGGGGTACAGATACGCAGTATTTT,CASSLGSSGGTDTQYF
TRBJ2-1,TRBV19,TRBD2,TGTGCCAGTAGTATTACCAGCGGGGCCTACAATGAGCAGTTCTTC,CASSITSGAYNEQFF
TRBJ2-1,TRBV18,-,TGTGCCAGCAAGGGCAGTCAAGCGATGCATGAGCAGTTCTTC,CASKGSQAMHEQFF
TRBJ1-4,TRBV27,TRBD1,TGTGCCAGCAGTCTGACAGGGGCGGGTGAAAAACTGTTTTTT,CASSLTGAGEKLFF
TRBJ1-5,TRBV4-2,-,TGTGCCAGCAGCCAAGAGCCCTTGGGAGGCAATCAGCCCCAGCATTTT,CASSQEPLGGNQPQHF